The 16 T cell receptor beta chains listed next were all sequenced from one sample in a study of cytomegalovirus exposure and HLA in healthy donors. PCR employed 60 Vbeta and 13 Jbeta primers. Assay used: immunoSEQ multiplex PCR; TCRdb lists only in-frame clones, some missing. The table gives approximately 110,000 clones; the top ten clones make up approximately 0.6% of it. Sample: PBMCs. The receptors were sampled from a man aged 50-60 years in good health and CMV-seronegative.

V usage is TRBV10-3 and J usage is TRBJ2-2, with 8 nucleotides matching TRBD2. V dropped 10 bases and J dropped 6; count of bases not matched to a gene: 10. The germline V gene encodes CDR1 ENHRY and CDR2 SYGVKD. The CDR3 sequence is 14 residues long. CDR3 region: CATGLAQTPGELFF. The CDR3 coding sequence is TGTGCCACCGGACTAGCTCAGACCCCCGGGGAGCTGTTTTTT.

The V and J genes are TRBV6-6 and TRBJ2-5, with 14 bases aligning to TRBD2. This CDR3 is built from 16 residues. Germline V gene data show CDR1 as MNHNY and CDR2 as SVGAGI (reference sequence). Trimming removed 6 bases from V and 1 base from J; junction bases left unmatched: 4. The CDR3 sequence is CASSPGTSGSQETQYF. The DNA for the CDR3 is TGTGCCAGCAGCCCAGGGACTAGCGGGAGCCAAGAGACCCAGTACTTC.

The chain employs TRBV11-3 and TRBJ2-7; TRBD1 aligns across 8 bases. The V segment lost 3 bases and the J segment 5 bases; nucleotides outside the gene matches: 3. This CDR3 has 13 residues. Germline CDR1 and CDR2: SGHNT and YENEEA. CDR3 DNA: TGTGCCAGCAGCTTGACAGGGGCCCACGAGCAGTACTTC. It translates to CASSLTGAHEQYF.

V and J are TRBV6-5 and TRBJ1-6; the D gene is possibly TRBD1 (5 bases). Trimming removed 5 bases at V and 10 bases at J, with 9 bases between. The germline CDR1 and CDR2 sequences are MNHEY and SVGAGI. This CDR3 contains 12 residues. CDR3 nucleotide sequence: TGTGCCAGCAGTGCCAGGGTATCACCCCTCCACTTT. It specifies CASSARVSPLHF.

Here the CDR3 DNA reads TGTGCCAGCAGACGCCTAGCGGGGAGCACAGATACGCAGTATTTT. This translates into CASRRLAGSTDTQYF. The gene calls are TRBV7-2 and TRBJ2-3, with 9 positions matching TRBD2. Unmatched junction bases numbered 4, after V lost 6 bases and J lost 0 bases. Germline assignment: CDR1 SGHTA and CDR2 FQGNSA. The CDR3 has 15 residues.

The chain links TRBV14 to TRBJ2-4; a possible D gene is TRBD2 (6 bases). V was shortened by 0 bases and J by 6 bases, with 9 bases between the two germline ends. Germline V gene sequence: CDR1 SGHDN, CDR2 FVKESK. The CDR3 is 14 amino acids. The CDR3 DNA reads TGTGCCAGCAGCCAAGATGGGACTGGAAACATTCAGTACTTC. This encodes CASSQDGTGNIQYF.

The rearrangement links TRBV6-5 to TRBJ1-2, with 9 nucleotides matching TRBD1. The CDR3 runs to 14 residues. J was trimmed by 7 bases and V by 7 bases; bases with no gene match: 10. Germline V lookup: CDR1 MNHEY, CDR2 SVGAGI. The CDR3 protein is CASIHSGQGGGYTF. In DNA, the CDR3 is TGTGCCAGCATTCACTCGGGACAGGGTGGTGGCTACACCTTC.

V usage is TRBV10-1 and J usage is TRBJ2-1; 10 bases fit TRBD2. In germline, CDR1 is WNHNN, CDR2 SYGVQD (reference sequence). The CDR3 has 17 residues. V dropped 4 bases and J dropped 2; count of bases not matched to a gene: 8. The CDR3 bases are TGCGCCAGCAGTGGGGGGCCTAGCGGGGGAGCCTACAATGAGCAGTTCTTC. Translating gives CASSGGPSGGAYNEQFF.

V is TRBV7-9 and J is TRBJ1-4; possibly TRBD1 for D (6 bases). CDR3 length equals 17 residues. V was cut by 0 bases and J by 3 bases, with 14 bases left in between. CDR1 is SEHNR, CDR2 FQNEAQ, per germline (reference sequence). This CDR3 reads CASSLARGAGANEKLFF. CDR3 DNA: TGTGCCAGCAGCTTAGCGCGCGGTGCAGGGGCTAATGAAAAACTGTTTTTT.

The rearrangement uses TRBV6-1 and TRBJ1-3; possible D gene TRBD1, 5 bases. This CDR3 contains 17 residues. With 4 bases removed from V and 2 bases from J, the gap between germline ends came to 18 bases. The germline gives CDR1 MNHNS, CDR2 SASEGT. CDR3 region: CASSVFSGGYAGNTIYF. The CDR3 DNA reads as TGTGCCAGCAGTGTTTTCTCGGGGGGTTATGCTGGAAACACCATATATTTT.

This chain connects TRBV19 to TRBJ1-1; 8 bases line up with TRBD1. The CDR3 loop spans 14 amino acids. From germline, CDR1 is LNHDA and CDR2 SQIVND (reference sequence). Losses at the gene ends were 5 bases for V and 6 bases for J; bases not matched to a gene: 8. The CDR3 bases are TGTGCCAGTAGTCCCCAACTGACAGGGGCTGAAGCTTTCTTT. This encodes CASSPQLTGAEAFF.

This chain uses TRBV29-1 with TRBJ2-2; a possible D gene is TRBD1 (5 bases). Trimming removed 5 bases from V and 2 bases from J, with 12 bases in between. The CDR3 covers 14 residues. Germline values: CDR1 SQVTM, CDR2 ANQGSEA. The CDR3 loop is CSVLQDINTGELFF. The CDR3 DNA is TGCAGCGTTCTTCAGGACATAAACACCGGGGAGCTGTTTTTT.

Concerning this clone itself: The sample contains more than one DNA sequence encoding this CDR3. This rearrangement joins TRBV6-5 to TRBJ1-4; D call uncertain. V lost 0 bases to trimming and J lost 7 bases, with 12 bases between them. The length of the CDR3 is 15 residues. In germline, CDR1 is MNHEY, CDR2 SVGAGI. CDR3 bases: TGTGCCAGCAGTTACTCGATACGGAGACGTGAAAAACTGTTTTTT. It specifies CASSYSIRRREKLFF.

The chain has TRBV6-1 and TRBJ1-3; no definite D call. The V and J ends lost 4 bases and 8 bases respectively, with 12 bases between them. The CDR3 extends over 13 amino acids. Germline-derived CDR1 and CDR2 are MNHNS and SASEGT. The CDR3 region has the DNA TGTGCCAGCAGTGTGGACTTAGCAGACACCATATATTTT. Residues: CASSVDLADTIYF.

V usage is TRBV5-1 and J usage is TRBJ1-1; the match to TRBD1 covers 7 bases. Germline values: CDR1 SGHRS, CDR2 YFSETQ. This CDR3 region has 14 residues. With V trimmed by 4 bases and J by 5 bases, 8 bases remained unmatched. The CDR3 loop is CASSGGTVGTEAFF. CDR3 in DNA: TGCGCCAGCAGCGGCGGGACAGTTGGGACTGAAGCTTTCTTT.

The V and J genes are TRBV28 and TRBJ1-5; 9 nucleotides agree with TRBD1. This CDR3 is 15 amino acids long. The V segment lost 10 bases and the J segment 6 bases; nucleotides outside the gene matches: 13. The germline V gene has CDR1 MDHEN and CDR2 SYDVKM. DNA for the CDR3: TGTGCCACCGGAGTTATGGGACAGGGCGGTCAGCCCCAGCATTTT. Its translation is CATGVMGQGGQPQHF. Combining the CDR3 with reference TRBV28 and TRBJ1-5 gives the whole variable domain DVKVTQSSRYLVKRTGEKVFLECVQDMDHENMFWYRQDPGLGLRLIYFSYDVKMKEKGDIPEGYSVSREKKERFSLILESASTNQTSMYLCATGVMGQGGQPQHFGDGTRLSIL.